This T cell receptor beta chain was profiled in a study of cytomegalovirus exposure and HLA in healthy donors. Study-wide background: From donors who were HLA-typed, an early data release held around 80 million unique TCRs.

General study findings and limits: Certain sequence variants were highly shared and formed a cluster, and this cluster was likely a sequencing artifact. Associated with cytomegalovirus, according to the listing, were around 160 TCR beta chains.

The PCR made use of 60 Vbeta and 13 Jbeta primers. Profiled with immunoSEQ multiplex PCR; TCRdb holds only in-frame clones, not every one. The sample table sets out about 140,000 clones. Although they were nominally healthy when sampled, donors likely had unrecorded immune exposures. V lost 4 bases, J lost 3 bases, and 12 bases lay in between. The CDR3 has 14 amino acids. Germline V gene lookup returns CDR1 SGHRS and CDR2 YFSETQ. As for this clone: The target antigen is unknown.

The V gene is TRBV5-1, the J gene TRBJ2-3, with D perhaps TRBD1 (6 bases). This receptor was taken from a woman younger than 35 in good health and CMV-seronegative. The specimen was PBMCs. The CDR3 DNA sequence: TGCGCCAGCAGCGGGCCGGACAGAACAGATACGCAGTATTTT. This encodes CASSGPDRTDTQYF.